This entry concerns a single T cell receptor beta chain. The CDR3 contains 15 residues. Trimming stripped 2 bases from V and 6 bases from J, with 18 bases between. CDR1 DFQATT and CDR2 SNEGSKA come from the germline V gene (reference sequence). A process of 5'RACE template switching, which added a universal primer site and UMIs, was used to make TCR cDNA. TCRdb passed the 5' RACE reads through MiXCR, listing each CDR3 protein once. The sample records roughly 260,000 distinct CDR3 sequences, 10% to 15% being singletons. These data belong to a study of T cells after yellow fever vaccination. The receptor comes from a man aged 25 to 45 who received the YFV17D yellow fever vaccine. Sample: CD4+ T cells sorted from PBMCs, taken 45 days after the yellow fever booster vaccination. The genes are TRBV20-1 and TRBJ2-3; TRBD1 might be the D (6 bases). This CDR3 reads CSARLAGAYGDTQYF. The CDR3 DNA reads TGCAGTGCTAGACTGGCAGGGGCCTACGGTGATACGCAGTATTTT.